This T cell receptor beta chain was recorded in a study of cytomegalovirus exposure and HLA in healthy donors. Background on the study: Out of around 360 genotyped donors, about 80% belonged to the Caucasian-associated ancestry cluster. Study findings and constraints: Apparent HLA restriction characterized most CMV-associated TCR beta chains in a later analysis. Later work associated roughly 17,000 TCR beta sequences with HLA alleles at 0.05 false discovery rate.

A multiplex PCR was run with 60 Vbeta primers and 13 Jbeta primers. Assay: immunoSEQ multiplex PCR; the TCRdb copy retains only in-frame clones and omits some. The table has under 200,000 clones, about 65% seen once. To note about this clone: What it binds is not known.

The CDR3 is 16 residues long. V lost 11 bases, J lost 2 bases, and 19 bases lay in between. The V gene's germline CDR1 is MNHNY and CDR2 SVGAGI (reference sequence). The material sequenced was PBMCs. This sequence joins TRBV6-6 and TRBJ1-6, with D possibly TRBD1 on 5 matching bases. The TCR sequence derives from a woman between 18 and 30 years old in good health and CMV-seropositive. CDR3 bases: TGTGCCTCACGGTCGACAGACTCTACCTATAATTCACCCCTCCACTTT. As protein: CASRSTDSTYNSPLHF.